This T cell receptor (beta chain) was observed in a study of blood T cells in healthy people across ages (dated by TCRdb to between 2014 and 2017). As for the study more broadly: In model experiments, roughly one uniquely barcoded TCR beta cDNA molecule per two T cells was captured by template switching. To avoid experimental bias, donors of different ages were randomly spread across the sequencing lanes. To track age-related changes in TCR beta repertoire diversity, the study relied on deep sequencing normalized with unique cDNA molecular identifiers. Two additional independent replicas of 1 million unique cDNA reads from the same blood draw were analyzed for two donors (one aged 18 to 29 and one aged 80 or older). Donors were grouped into four age groups: young (average 16 years), middle-aged (roughly 37), aged (approximately 67) and long-lived (approximately 75).

The roughly 38 donors, aged about 6 to 95 years, were systemically healthy Caucasian individuals from Russia. Around 10 milliliters of peripheral blood were drawn from each donor into EDTA-treated Vacutainer tubes. Ficoll-Paque density-gradient centrifugation was used to isolate PBMCs, with at least 6.5 million per sample. Trizol reagent was used to extract total RNA from the PBMCs, yielding at least 6 micrograms per sample. The percentages of naive CD45RAhigh/CD27high T cells were determined by flow cytometry on a PBMC aliquot from every donor. Its CDR3 holds 19 amino acids, cysteine through phenylalanine. Just CDR3 DNA is preserved here, 57 bases in frame from base 1. CDR1 is given as SGDLS and CDR2 as YYNGEE, both from the germline V gene. V ends up 3 bases short and J 5 bases short, with an unmatched junction base count of 13. Receptor libraries were prepared by 5' RACE. Sequencing relied on an Illumina HiSeq 2500. A second PCR of about 7 to 12 cycles was performed with a sample-barcoded 5' primer and a J-beta primer mix. A template-switch 5' adaptor carrying 12 random nucleotides introduced a unique molecular identifier onto each TCR beta cDNA molecule. Each sample yielded at least 2.5 million CDR3-containing paired-end reads. First-strand cDNA was synthesized from all RNA with the Mint cDNA synthesis kit, primed by a TRBC-specific oligonucleotide. All cDNA was treated with uracil-DNA glycosylase and then went through a first 18-cycle PCR with the universal primers M1SS and BC2_uni_R. On the authors' methods: For normalization, 1 million high-quality reads, each with a distinct molecular identifier, were randomly selected from each sample. Reads sharing molecular identifiers were discarded rather than binned into consensus sequences. MiTCR, set to a Q25 quality threshold and the strictest error-elimination algorithm, was used for CDR3 identification, clonotype clustering and error correction. A nonparametric unseen species model using Euler transformation provided a lower-bound estimate of total TCR beta diversity. The public reads were reanalyzed by TCRdb: fastp trimming at Q25, MiXCR alignment, in-frame beta chains only. Rows are combined by CDR3 protein, so each entry shows the most common genes and DNA. The V and J calls follow TCRdb's processing rather than the paper's. A total of 780,000 or so distinct CDR3 sequences appear in this sample, roughly 53% of them only once. About 38% of the sample rests with the top ten.

This clonotype was seen a few times. Which antigen it targets is not known. Base qualities are not recorded, but no much larger clone differs from it by a single base. General study outcomes and caveats: The long-lived group showed more naive CD4+ T cells, fewer expanded clones and increased TCR diversity than the aged group, suggesting age selection. The percentage of naive T cells measured by flow cytometry correlated strongly with observed TCR beta diversity. Bulk unsorted PBMC profiling prevented conclusive comparison of naive and antigen-experienced compartments. Donor CMV infection status was unknown, potentially confounding age-related changes in expanded clonotypes. Observed TCR beta diversity per million T cells fell roughly linearly with age, and a significant reduction was already apparent by age around 44. Estimates of total diversity based on one million sequenced T cells were regarded as lower bounds and as underestimates.

Recombination connected TRBV9 to TRBJ2-1; TRBD2 fits 14 bases in the junction. The receptor comes from an older man in good health. What was sequenced was blood. The CDR3 amino acid sequence is: CASSARGTSGRSTDNEQFF. The nucleotides are TGTGCCAGCAGCGCCCGAGGGACTAGCGGGAGAAGTACCGACAATGAGCAGTTCTTC.